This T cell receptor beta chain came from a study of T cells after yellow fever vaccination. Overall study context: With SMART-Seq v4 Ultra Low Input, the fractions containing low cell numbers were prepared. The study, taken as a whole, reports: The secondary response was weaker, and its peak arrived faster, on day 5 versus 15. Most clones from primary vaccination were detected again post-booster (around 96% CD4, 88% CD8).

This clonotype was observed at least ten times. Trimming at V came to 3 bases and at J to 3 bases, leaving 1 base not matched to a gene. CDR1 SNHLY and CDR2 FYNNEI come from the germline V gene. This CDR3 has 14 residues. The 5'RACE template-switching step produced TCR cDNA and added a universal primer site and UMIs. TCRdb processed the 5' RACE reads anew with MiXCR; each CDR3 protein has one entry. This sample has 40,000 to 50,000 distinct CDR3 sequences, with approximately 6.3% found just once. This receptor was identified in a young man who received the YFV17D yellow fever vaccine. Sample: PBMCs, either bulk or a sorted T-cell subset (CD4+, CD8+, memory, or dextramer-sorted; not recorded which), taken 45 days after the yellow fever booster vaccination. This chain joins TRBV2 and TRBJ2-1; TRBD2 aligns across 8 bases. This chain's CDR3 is CASSDGTSYNEQFF. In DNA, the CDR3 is TGTGCCAGCAGTGACGGGACTAGCTACAATGAGCAGTTCTTC. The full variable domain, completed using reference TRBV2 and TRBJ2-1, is EPEVTQTPSHQVTQMGQEVILRCVPISNHLYFYWYRQILGQKVEFLVSFYNNEISEKSEIFDDQFSVERPDGSNFTLKIRSTKLEDSAMYFCASSDGTSYNEQFFGPGTRLTVL.